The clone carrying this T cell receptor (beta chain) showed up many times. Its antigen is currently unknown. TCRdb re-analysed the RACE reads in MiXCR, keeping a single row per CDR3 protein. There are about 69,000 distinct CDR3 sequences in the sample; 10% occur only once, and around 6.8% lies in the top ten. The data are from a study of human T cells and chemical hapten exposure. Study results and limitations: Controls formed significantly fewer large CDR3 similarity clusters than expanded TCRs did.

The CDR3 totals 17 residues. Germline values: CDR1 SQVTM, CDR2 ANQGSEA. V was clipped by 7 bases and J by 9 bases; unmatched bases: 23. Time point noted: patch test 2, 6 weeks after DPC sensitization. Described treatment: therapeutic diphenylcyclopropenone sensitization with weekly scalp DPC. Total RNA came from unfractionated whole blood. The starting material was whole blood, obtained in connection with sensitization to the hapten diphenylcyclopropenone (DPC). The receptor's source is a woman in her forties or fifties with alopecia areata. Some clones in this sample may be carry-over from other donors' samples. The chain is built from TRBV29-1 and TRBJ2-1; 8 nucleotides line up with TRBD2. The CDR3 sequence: CSAAARAGEALTGEQFF. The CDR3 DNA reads TGCAGCGCGGCTGCAAGAGCGGGAGAGGCCCTAACGGGTGAGCAGTTCTTC.